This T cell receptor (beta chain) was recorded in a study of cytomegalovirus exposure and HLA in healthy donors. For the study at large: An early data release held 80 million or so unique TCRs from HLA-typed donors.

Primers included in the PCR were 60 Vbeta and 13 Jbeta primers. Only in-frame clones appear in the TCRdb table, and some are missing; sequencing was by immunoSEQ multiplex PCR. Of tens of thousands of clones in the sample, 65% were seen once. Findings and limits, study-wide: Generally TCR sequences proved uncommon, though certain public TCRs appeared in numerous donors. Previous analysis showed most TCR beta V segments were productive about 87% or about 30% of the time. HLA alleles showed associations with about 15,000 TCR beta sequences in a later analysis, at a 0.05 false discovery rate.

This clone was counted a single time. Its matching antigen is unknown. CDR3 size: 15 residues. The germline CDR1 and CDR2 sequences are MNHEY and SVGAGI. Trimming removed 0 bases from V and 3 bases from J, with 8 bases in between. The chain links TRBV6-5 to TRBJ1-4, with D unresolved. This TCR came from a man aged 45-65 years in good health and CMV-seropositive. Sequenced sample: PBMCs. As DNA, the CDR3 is TGTGCCAGCAGTTACTCGAGGGCAGCTAATGAAAAACTGTTTTTT. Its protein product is CASSYSRAANEKLFF.